A single sample is the source of the 8 T cell receptor beta chains below, sequenced in a study of shared clonotypes between healthy human individuals. Libraries were prepared by immunoSEQ multiplex PCR; TCRdb keeps only in-frame clonotypes and omits some of them. The sample carries some 1 million clones, about 80% recorded once. What was sequenced was memory CD4+ T cells sorted from blood. Subset indicated: CD45RA-negative fraction. All receptors derive from a man in his late teens or twenties in good health.

About this clone itself: This may be a read error, as it is one base from a much larger clone. Different DNA sequences within this sample yield the same CDR3. The rearrangement links TRBV7-9 to TRBJ1-5; no clear D gene. The CDR3 is 13 amino acids. V was clipped by 1 base and J by 0 bases, with 1 base between them. CDR1 and CDR2 from the germline V gene are SEHNR and FQNEAQ (reference sequence). CDR3 in DNA: TGTGCCAGCAGCTTAGATAGCAATCAGCCCCAGCATTTT. This codes for CASSLDSNQPQHF.

The genes are TRBV19 and TRBJ2-2; D not resolved. The V gene lost 4 bases and the J gene lost 1 base, with 7 bases spanning the gap. The CDR3 contains 14 residues. Germline CDR1 reads LNHDA; CDR2 reads SQIVND (reference sequence). This chain's CDR3 is CASSRSQNTGELFF. The CDR3, as DNA: TGTGCCAGTAGTAGGTCCCAGAACACCGGGGAGCTGTTTTTT. Full variable domain (outside the CDR3, taken from reference TRBV19 and TRBJ2-2): DGGITQSPKYLFRKEGQNVTLSCEQNLNHDAMYWYRQDPGQGLRLIYYSQIVNDFQKGDIAEGYSVSREKKESFPLTVTSAQKNPTAFYLCASSRSQNTGELFFGEGSRLTVL.

The chain links TRBV6-5 to TRBJ1-3; D unclear. The CDR3 length is 15 residues. CDR1 is MNHEY and CDR2 is SVGAGI in the germline V gene. V lost 0 bases and J 4 bases, leaving 10 bases between the germline ends. The CDR3 reads CASSYSHSGGNTIYF. In DNA form, the CDR3 reads TGTGCCAGCAGTTACTCCCACAGCGGAGGAAACACCATATATTTT.

V usage is TRBV10-3 and J usage is TRBJ1-6, with D uncertain. CDR1 and CDR2 (germline): ENHRY, SYGVKD. The V end was cut by 6 bases, the J end by 3 bases, with 9 bases between. This CDR3 has 14 amino acids. The CDR3 bases are TGTGCCATCAGCGATGGAGTCTATAATTCACCCCTCCACTTT. The encoded protein is CAISDGVYNSPLHF.

The rearrangement joins TRBV18 to TRBJ1-4; no clear D. Trimming removed 6 bases from V and 4 bases from J, with 21 bases in between. The CDR3 contains 17 residues. The germline gives CDR1 KGHSH, CDR2 LQKENI. Here the CDR3 DNA reads TGTGCCAGCTCGTCGAACGGCGGGAGGACGGTTAATGAAAAACTGTTTTTT. The encoded protein is CASSSNGGRTVNEKLFF.

The V and J genes are TRBV4-1 and TRBJ1-3; TRBD1 matches at 9 bases. The CDR3 sequence is 19 residues long. Trimming at V came to 3 bases and at J to 4 bases, leaving 16 bases not matched to a gene. The V gene's germline CDR1 is MGHRA and CDR2 YSYEKL. In DNA, the CDR3 is TGCGCCAGCAGCCAGGGGCAAGTAAAGGACAGGGGTTCAGGAAACACCATATATTTT. It specifies CASSQGQVKDRGSGNTIYF.

This chain joins TRBV10-1 and TRBJ2-7; 9 nucleotides match TRBD1. CDR3 length: 14 amino acids. Germline V lookup: CDR1 WNHNN, CDR2 SYGVQD (reference sequence). V gave up 7 bases and J gave up 2 bases; unmatched junction bases: 6. CDR3 coding DNA: TGCGCCAGCACCCAGGGACAGGGACCCTACGAGCAGTACTTC. Protein product: CASTQGQGPYEQYF.

V is TRBV6-1 and J is TRBJ1-4; D not certain. Trimming pared 4 bases from V and 8 bases from J, leaving 11 bases between. Looked up from germline, CDR1 is MNHNS and CDR2 is SASEGT. The length of the CDR3 is 13 residues. The CDR3 DNA is TGTGCCAGCAGTGCTGGGGTCGGGGAAAAACTGTTTTTT. Encoded protein: CASSAGVGEKLFF.